This T cell receptor (beta chain) was obtained from a study of control samples from healthy donors and cancer patients. Using immunoSEQ multiplex PCR, the repertoire was profiled, and TCRdb retains in-frame clones only, with some absent. The sample contains 150,000 to 200,000 clones, under 95% of which appear only once. This CDR3 spans 15 amino acids. Germline V CDR1 and CDR2: MGHDK, SYGVNS. The V end lost 5 bases, the J end lost 0 bases, and 11 bases lay between the germline ends. The receptor was isolated from a woman younger than 30 in good health. The sequenced material came from blood. The chain is built from TRBV25-1 and TRBJ1-3, with D unresolved. CDR3 loop: CASSRGSGSGNTIYF. The CDR3 DNA reads as TGTGCCAGCAGTCGAGGGTCCGGCTCTGGAAACACCATATATTTT.